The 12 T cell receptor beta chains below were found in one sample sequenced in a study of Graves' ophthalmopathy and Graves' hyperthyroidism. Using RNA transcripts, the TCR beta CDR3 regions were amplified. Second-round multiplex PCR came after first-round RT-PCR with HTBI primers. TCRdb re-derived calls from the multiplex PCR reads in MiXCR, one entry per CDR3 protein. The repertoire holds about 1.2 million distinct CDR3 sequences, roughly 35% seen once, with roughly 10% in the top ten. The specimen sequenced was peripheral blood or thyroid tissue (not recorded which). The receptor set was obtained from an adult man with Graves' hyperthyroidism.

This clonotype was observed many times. CDR3 protein: CASSGYGGINGYTF. CDR3 sequence (DNA): TGTGCCAGCAGTGGATATGGGGGAATTAATGGCTACACCTTC. The chain links TRBV2 to TRBJ1-2; D is possibly TRBD1 (5 bases). V dropped 4 bases and J dropped 6 bases, with 15 bases sitting between them. The CDR3 length is 14 residues. CDR1 is SNHLY and CDR2 is FYNNEI in the germline V gene. Using reference TRBV2 and TRBJ1-2 for the parts outside the CDR3, the full variable domain is EPEVTQTPSHQVTQMGQEVILRCVPISNHLYFYWYRQILGQKVEFLVSFYNNEISEKSEIFDDQFSVERPDGSNFTLKIRSTKLEDSAMYFCASSGYGGINGYTFGSGTRLTVV.

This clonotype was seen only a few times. This CDR3 is CASSPRQKQETQYF. CDR3 sequence (DNA): TGTGCCAGCAGCCCGAGACAGAAACAAGAGACCCAGTACTTC. The chain employs TRBV9 and TRBJ2-5, with D possibly matching TRBD1 (5 bases). The CDR3 length is 14 residues. Trimming left V 4 bases short and J 2 bases short, with 12 bases between. Germline assignment: CDR1 SGDLS and CDR2 YYNGEE.

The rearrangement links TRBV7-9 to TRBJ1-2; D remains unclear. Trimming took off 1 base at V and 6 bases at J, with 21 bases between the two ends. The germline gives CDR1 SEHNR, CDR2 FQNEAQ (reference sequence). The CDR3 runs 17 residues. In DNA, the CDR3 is TGTGCCAGCAGCTTAGGCGTAGGGTTTATCCCGGGTGATGGCTACACCTTC. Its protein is CASSLGVGFIPGDGYTF.

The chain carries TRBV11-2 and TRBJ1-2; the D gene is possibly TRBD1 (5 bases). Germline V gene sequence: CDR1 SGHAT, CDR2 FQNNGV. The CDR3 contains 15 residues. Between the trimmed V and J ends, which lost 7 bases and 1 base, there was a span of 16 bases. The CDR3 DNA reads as TGTGCCAGCAACACGCCCCGGGGGAGTAACTATGGCTACACCTTC. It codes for CASNTPRGSNYGYTF. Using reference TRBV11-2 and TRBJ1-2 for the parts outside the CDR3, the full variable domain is EAGVAQSPRYKIIEKRQSVAFWCNPISGHATLYWYQQILGQGPKLLIQFQNNGVVDDSQLPKDRFSAERLKGVDSTLKIQPAKLEDSAVYLCASNTPRGSNYGYTFGSGTRLTVV.

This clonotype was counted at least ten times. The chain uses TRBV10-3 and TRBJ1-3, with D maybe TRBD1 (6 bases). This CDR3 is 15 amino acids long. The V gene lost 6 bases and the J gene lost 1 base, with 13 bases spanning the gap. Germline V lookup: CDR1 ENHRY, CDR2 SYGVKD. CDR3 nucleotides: TGTGCCATCAGCGAAGGGGGTCTTTCTGGAAACACCATATATTTT. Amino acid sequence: CAISEGGLSGNTIYF.

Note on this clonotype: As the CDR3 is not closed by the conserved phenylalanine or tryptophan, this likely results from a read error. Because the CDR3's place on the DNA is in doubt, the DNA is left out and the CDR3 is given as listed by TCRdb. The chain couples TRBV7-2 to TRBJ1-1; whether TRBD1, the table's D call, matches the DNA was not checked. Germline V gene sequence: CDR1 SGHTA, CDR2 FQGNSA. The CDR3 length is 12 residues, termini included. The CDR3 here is CASSLAPGGGIY.

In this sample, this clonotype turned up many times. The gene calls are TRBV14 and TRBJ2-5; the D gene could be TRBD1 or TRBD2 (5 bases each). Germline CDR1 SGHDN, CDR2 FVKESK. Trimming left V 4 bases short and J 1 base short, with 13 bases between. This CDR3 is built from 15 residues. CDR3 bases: TGTGCCAGCAGCCCAGGGCGGCGGGTCCAAGAGACCCAGTACTTC. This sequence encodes CASSPGRRVQETQYF.

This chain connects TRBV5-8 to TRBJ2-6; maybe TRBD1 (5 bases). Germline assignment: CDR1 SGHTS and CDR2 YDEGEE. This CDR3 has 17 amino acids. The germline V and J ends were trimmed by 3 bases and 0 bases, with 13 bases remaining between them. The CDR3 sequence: CASSSRAAGSGANVLTF. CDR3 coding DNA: TGTGCCAGCAGCTCCAGGGCGGCCGGCTCTGGGGCCAACGTCCTGACTTTC. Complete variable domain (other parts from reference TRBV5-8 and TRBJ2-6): EAGVTQSPTHLIKTRGQQATLRCSPISGHTSVYWYQQALGLGLQFLLWYDEGEERNRGNFPPRFSGRQFPNYSSELNVNALELEDSALYLCASSSRAAGSGANVLTFGAGSRLTVL.

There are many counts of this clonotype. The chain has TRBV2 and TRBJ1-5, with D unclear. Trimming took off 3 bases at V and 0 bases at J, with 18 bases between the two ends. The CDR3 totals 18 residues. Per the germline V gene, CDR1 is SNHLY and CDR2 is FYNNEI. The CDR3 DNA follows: TGTGCCAGCAGTGATTTTGGACCTCGACAATATAGCAATCAGCCCCAGCATTTT. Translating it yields CASSDFGPRQYSNQPQHF.

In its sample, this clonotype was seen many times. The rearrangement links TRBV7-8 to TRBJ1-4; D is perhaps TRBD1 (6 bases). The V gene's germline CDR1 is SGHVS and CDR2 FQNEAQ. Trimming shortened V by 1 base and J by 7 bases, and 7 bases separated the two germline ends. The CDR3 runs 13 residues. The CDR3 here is CASSLGTVEKLFF. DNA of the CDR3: TGTGCCAGCAGCTTAGGGACAGTTGAAAAACTGTTTTTT.

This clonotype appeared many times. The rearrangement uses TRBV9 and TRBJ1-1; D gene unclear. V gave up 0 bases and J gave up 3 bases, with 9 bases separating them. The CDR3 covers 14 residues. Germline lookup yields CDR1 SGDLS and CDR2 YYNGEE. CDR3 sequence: CASSVGLAYTEAFF. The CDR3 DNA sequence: TGTGCCAGCAGCGTAGGCTTGGCTTACACTGAAGCTTTCTTT. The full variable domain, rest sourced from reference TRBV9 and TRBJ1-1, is DSGVTQTPKHLITATGQRVTLRCSPRSGDLSVYWYQQSLDQGLQFLIQYYNGEERAKGNILERFSAQQFPDLHSELNLSSLELGDSALYFCASSVGLAYTEAFFGQGTRLTVV.

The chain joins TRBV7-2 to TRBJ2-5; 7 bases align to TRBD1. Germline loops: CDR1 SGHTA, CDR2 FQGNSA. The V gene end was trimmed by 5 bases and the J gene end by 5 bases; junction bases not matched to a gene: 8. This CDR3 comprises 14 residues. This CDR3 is CASSPQGWEETQYF. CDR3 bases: TGTGCCAGCAGCCCACAGGGGTGGGAGGAGACCCAGTACTTC.